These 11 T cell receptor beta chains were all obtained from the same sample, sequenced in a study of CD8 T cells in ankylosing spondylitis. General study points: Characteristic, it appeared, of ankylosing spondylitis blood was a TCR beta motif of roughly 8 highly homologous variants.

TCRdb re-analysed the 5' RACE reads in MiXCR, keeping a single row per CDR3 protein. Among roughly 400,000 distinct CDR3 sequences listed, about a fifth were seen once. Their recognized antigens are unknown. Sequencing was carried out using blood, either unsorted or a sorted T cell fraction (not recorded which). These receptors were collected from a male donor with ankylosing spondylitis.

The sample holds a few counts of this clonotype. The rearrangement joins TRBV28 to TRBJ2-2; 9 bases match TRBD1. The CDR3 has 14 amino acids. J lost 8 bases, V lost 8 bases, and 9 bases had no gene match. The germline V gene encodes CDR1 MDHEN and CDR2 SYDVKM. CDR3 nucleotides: TGTGCCAGCCGAAAACAGGGGGCTCCTGGGGAGCTGTTTTTT. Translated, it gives CASRKQGAPGELFF.

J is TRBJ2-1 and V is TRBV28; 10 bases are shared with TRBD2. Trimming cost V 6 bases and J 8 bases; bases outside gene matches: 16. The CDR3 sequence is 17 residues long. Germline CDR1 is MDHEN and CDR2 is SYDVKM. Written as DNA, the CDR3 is TGTGCCAGCAGCCCCGGAGGCCTAGCGGGAGAGGGGTATGAGCAGTTCTTC. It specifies CASSPGGLAGEGYEQFF.

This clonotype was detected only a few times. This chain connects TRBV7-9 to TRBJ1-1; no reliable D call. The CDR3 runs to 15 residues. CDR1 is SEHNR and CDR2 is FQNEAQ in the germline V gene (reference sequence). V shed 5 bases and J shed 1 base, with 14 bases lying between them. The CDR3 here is CASSTSDGQNTEAFF. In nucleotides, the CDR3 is TGTGCCAGCAGCACTTCGGACGGCCAGAACACTGAAGCTTTCTTT.

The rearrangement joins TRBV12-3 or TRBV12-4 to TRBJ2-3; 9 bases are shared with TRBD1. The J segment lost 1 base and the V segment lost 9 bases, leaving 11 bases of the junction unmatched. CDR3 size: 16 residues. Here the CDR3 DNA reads TGTGCCAGTCAAATAAGGACAGGGGACGGCACAGATACGCAGTATTTT. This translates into CASQIRTGDGTDTQYF.

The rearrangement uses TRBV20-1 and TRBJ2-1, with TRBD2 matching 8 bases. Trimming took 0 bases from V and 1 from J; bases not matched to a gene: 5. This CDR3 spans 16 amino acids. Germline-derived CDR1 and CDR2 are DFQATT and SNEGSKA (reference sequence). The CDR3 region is CSAREYGRGSYNEQFF. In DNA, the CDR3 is TGCAGTGCTAGAGAATACGGGAGGGGATCCTACAATGAGCAGTTCTTC.

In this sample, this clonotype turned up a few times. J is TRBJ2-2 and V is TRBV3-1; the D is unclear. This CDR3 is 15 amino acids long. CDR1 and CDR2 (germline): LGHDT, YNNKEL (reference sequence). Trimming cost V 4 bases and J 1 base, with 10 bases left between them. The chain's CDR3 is CASSPGPGNTGELFF. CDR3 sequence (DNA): TGTGCCAGCAGCCCCGGTCCAGGGAACACCGGGGAGCTGTTTTTT.

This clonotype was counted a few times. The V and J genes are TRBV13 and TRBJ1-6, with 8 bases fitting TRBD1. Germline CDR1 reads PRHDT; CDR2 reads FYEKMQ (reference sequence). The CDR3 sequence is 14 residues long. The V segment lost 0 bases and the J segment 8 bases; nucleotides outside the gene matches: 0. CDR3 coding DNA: TGTGCCAGCAGCTTAGGGACAGGGGATTCACCCCTCCACTTT. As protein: CASSLGTGDSPLHF. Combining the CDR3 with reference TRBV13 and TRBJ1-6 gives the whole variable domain AAGVIQSPRHLIKEKRETATLKCYPIPRHDTVYWYQQGPGQDPQFLISFYEKMQSDKGSIPDRFSAQQFSDYHSELNMSSLELGDSALYFCASSLGTGDSPLHFGNGTRLTVT.

The CDR3 region is CASRLTSGSFHEQYF. DNA for the CDR3: TGCGCCAGCAGGCTCACTAGCGGGAGTTTCCACGAGCAGTACTTC. The chain has TRBV5-1 and TRBJ2-7; 11 nucleotides agree with TRBD2. CDR3 length equals 15 residues. J lost 5 bases, V lost 5 bases, and 9 bases had no gene match. Per the germline V gene, CDR1 is SGHRS and CDR2 is YFSETQ.

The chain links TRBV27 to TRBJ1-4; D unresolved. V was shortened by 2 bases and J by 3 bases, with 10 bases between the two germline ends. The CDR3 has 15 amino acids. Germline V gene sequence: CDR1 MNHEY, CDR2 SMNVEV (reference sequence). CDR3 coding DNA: TGTGCCAGCAGTTTAGTGGCCGCTCCTAATGAAAAACTGTTTTTT. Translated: CASSLVAAPNEKLFF.

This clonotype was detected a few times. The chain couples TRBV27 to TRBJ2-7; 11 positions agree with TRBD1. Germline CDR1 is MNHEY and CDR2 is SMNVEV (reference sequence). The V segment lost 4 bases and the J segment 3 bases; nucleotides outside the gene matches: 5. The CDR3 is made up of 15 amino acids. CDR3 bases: TGTGCCAGCAGTTCAACCGGGACAGGGGGCTACGAGCAGTACTTC. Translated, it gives CASSSTGTGGYEQYF.

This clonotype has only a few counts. The CDR3 region has the DNA TGCGCCAGCAGCTTGGTTGGGCCCAGGGGCGGGGAGCAGTACTTC. This sequence encodes CASSLVGPRGGEQYF. The chain recombines TRBV5-1 with TRBJ2-7; perhaps TRBD1 as D (6 bases). V lost 0 bases and J lost 7, with 17 bases in between. Germline-derived CDR1 and CDR2 are SGHRS and YFSETQ. CDR3 size: 15 residues.